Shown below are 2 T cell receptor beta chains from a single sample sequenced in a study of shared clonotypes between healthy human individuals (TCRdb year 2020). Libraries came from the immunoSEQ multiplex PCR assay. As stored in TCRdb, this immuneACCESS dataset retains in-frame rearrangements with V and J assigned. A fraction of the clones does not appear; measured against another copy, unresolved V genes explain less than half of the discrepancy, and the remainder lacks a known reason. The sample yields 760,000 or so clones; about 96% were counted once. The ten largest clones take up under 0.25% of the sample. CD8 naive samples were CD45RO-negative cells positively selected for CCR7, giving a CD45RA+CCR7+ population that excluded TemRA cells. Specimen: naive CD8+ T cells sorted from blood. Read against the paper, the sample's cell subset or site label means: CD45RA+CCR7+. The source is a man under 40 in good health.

In DNA, the CDR3 is TGTGCCAGCTCACCGTTTGAGACAGCCTATGGCTACACCTTC. As protein: CASSPFETAYGYTF. The rearrangement uses TRBV18 and TRBJ1-2; a possible D gene is TRBD1 (5 bases). CDR1 is KGHSH, CDR2 LQKENI, per germline. V was clipped by 3 bases and J by 4 bases, with 12 bases between them. The CDR3 is made up of 14 amino acids.

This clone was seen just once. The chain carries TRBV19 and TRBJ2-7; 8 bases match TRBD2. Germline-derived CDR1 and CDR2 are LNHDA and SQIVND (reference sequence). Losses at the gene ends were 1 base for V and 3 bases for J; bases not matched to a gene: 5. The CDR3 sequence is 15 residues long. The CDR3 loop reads CASSIASGSIYEQYF. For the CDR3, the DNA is TGTGCCAGTAGTATAGCCAGCGGGAGTATCTACGAGCAGTACTTC.